This T cell receptor (beta chain) was captured in a study of T-cell reconstitution after alpha-beta-depleted transplantation in children. Germline loops: CDR1 SGDLS, CDR2 YYNGEE. The CDR3 consists of 13 residues. The V end lost 4 bases, the J end lost 0 bases, and 7 bases lay between the germline ends. This clonotype was counted many times. Unique molecular identifiers were built into the TCRbeta library. TCRdb reprocessed the PCR reads via MiXCR and lists one record per CDR3 protein. Among some 190,000 distinct CDR3 sequences, over 8.5% were seen once, and the ten largest hold about 12%. The TCR comes from a boy between 2 and 10 years old with acute myeloid leukemia, due to receive a stem cell transplant. Sequencing was performed on PBMCs, taken before TCRalphabeta/CD19-depleted stem cell transplant. The rearrangement joins TRBV9 to TRBJ1-1; D unresolved. The CDR3 DNA sequence: TGTGCCAGCAGCTTCGTAATGAACACTGAAGCTTTCTTT. Protein: CASSFVMNTEAFF.